Presented here are 7 T cell receptor beta chains from one specimen sequenced in a study of a mutant IDH1 vaccine in newly diagnosed glioma. Sample time point: week 35, safety follow-up. Alongside topical imiquimod, each dose of vaccine comprised 300 ug of mutant IDH1 20-mer peptide. Generated by immunoSEQ multiplex PCR, the TCRdb table keeps only in-frame clones and is missing some. The table has more than 45,000 clones, roughly 91% seen once. For these receptors, no antigen is known. The material sequenced was PBMCs, taken from a glioma patient whose treatment included an IDH1 peptide vaccine. Receptors were obtained from a woman in her forties with glioma.

This clone was counted once. This chain links TRBV7-9 with TRBJ2-2; 7 bases fit TRBD2. V dropped 7 bases and J dropped 7; count of bases not matched to a gene: 15. Germline CDR1 SEHNR, CDR2 FQNEAQ (reference sequence). The CDR3 contains 16 residues. The CDR3 loop is CASISDGGGKGGELFF. The CDR3 DNA reads as TGTGCCAGCATTTCGGATGGCGGGGGAAAGGGCGGGGAGCTGTTTTTT.

This clone came up once. The chain joins TRBV29-1 to TRBJ2-1; D gene unclear. Germline CDR1 reads SQVTM; CDR2 reads ANQGSEA. V was pared by 5 bases and J by 1 base, with 6 bases between. The CDR3 length is 12 residues. CDR3 in DNA: TGCAGCGTTCAGGAATCCTACAATGAGCAGTTCTTC. Translated: CSVQESYNEQFF.

This clone was counted a few times. J is TRBJ1-5 and V is TRBV25-1; no clear D gene. V dropped 2 bases and J dropped 4 bases, with 3 bases sitting between them. CDR1 and CDR2 (germline): MGHDK, SYGVNS. This CDR3 contains 12 residues. The DNA for the CDR3 is TGTGCCAGCAGTGAAGGGAATCAGCCCCAGCATTTT. Protein: CASSEGNQPQHF.

The chain is built from TRBV20-1 and TRBJ1-2; no firm D call. CDR1 and CDR2 (germline): DFQATT, SNEGSKA (reference sequence). The length of the CDR3 is 11 residues. Trimming shortened V by 8 bases and J by 8 bases, and 15 bases separated the two germline ends. The CDR3 coding sequence is TGCAGTACCCAGGACGTCCTCGGCTACACCTTC. This codes for CSTQDVLGYTF.

The V and J genes are TRBV4-1 and TRBJ2-1; D unclear. V dropped 4 bases and J dropped 4 bases, with 14 bases sitting between them. This CDR3 region has 15 residues. Germline assignment: CDR1 MGHRA and CDR2 YSYEKL. CDR3 sequence: CASSPLGLVYNEQFF. The CDR3 DNA reads TGCGCCAGCAGCCCCCTGGGCCTCGTATACAATGAGCAGTTCTTC.

The V call is TRBV4-1, the J call TRBJ1-5; 7 bases are a match to TRBD1. Germline CDR1 reads MGHRA; CDR2 reads YSYEKL. V shed 1 base, J shed 1 base, and the junction held 4 bases outside the gene matches. This CDR3 is built from 16 residues. The CDR3 region has the DNA TGCGCCAGCAGCCAAGCAGGGGGAGGGAGCAATCAGCCCCAGCATTTT. The encoded protein is CASSQAGGGSNQPQHF.

This clone was seen a single time. The chain joins TRBV7-8 to TRBJ2-7; D may be TRBD1 (6 bases). Germline loops: CDR1 SGHVS, CDR2 FQNEAQ. CDR3 length: 14 residues. V lost 1 base, J lost 5 bases, and 12 bases lay in between. The DNA of the CDR3 is TGTGCCAGCAGCTTAGACAGGGACGTGAACGAGCAGTACTTC. It translates to CASSLDRDVNEQYF.